This TCR beta chain was retrieved from a study of blood T cell repertoires in COVID-19. The wider study: Whether acute or convalescent, the COVID-19 samples came from the United States, Italy and Spain.

In the authors' methods: Reference gene primer amplification yielded estimated nucleated cell counts. Clones were sequenced by immunoSEQ multiplex PCR, and TCRdb holds only the in-frame ones, with some missing. Clone size and V and J calls were adopted from that table, with D and trimming inferred from the DNA. The data contain roughly 120,000 clones, 85% to 90% of them seen just once; the ten biggest clones take up around 4%. V dropped 3 bases and J dropped 9 bases, with 14 bases sitting between them. There are 13 residues in the CDR3. The V gene is TRBV12-3 or TRBV12-4, the J gene TRBJ2-5; perhaps TRBD2 as D (5 bases). The TCR comes from a man aged 55 to 69 with acute or convalescent COVID-19. Material: peripheral blood. Written as DNA, the CDR3 is TGTGCCAGCAGTTTGGGCGCCCGGCGGGCCCAGTACTTC. This gives the protein CASSLGARRAQYF.